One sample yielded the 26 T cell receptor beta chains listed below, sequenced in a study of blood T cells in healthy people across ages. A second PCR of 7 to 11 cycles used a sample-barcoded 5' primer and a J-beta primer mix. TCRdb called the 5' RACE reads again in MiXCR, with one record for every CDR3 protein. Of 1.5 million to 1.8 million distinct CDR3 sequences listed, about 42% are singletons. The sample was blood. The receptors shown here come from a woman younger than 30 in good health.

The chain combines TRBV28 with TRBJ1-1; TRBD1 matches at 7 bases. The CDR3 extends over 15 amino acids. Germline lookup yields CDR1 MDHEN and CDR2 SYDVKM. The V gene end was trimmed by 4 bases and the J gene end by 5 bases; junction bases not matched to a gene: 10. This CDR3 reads CASSSGTAMQTEAFF. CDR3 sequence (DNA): TGTGCCAGCAGTTCCGGGACAGCCATGCAGACTGAAGCTTTCTTT. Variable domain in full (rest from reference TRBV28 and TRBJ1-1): DVKVTQSSRYLVKRTGEKVFLECVQDMDHENMFWYRQDPGLGLRLIYFSYDVKMKEKGDIPEGYSVSREKKERFSLILESASTNQTSMYLCASSSGTAMQTEAFFGQGTRLTVV.

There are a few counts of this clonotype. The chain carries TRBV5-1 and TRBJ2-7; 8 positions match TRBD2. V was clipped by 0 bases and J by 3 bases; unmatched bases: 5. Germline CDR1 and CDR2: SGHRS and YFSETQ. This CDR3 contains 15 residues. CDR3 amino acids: CASSLAGGADYEQYF. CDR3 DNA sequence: TGCGCCAGCAGCTTGGCCGGGGGGGCCGACTACGAGCAGTACTTC.

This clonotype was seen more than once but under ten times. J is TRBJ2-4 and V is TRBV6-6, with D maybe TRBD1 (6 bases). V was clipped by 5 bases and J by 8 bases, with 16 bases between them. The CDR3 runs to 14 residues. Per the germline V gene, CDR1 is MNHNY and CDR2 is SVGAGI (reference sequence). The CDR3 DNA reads TGTGCCAGCAGTCCACAGGGAAGTGGTGACATTCAGTACTTC. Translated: CASSPQGSGDIQYF.

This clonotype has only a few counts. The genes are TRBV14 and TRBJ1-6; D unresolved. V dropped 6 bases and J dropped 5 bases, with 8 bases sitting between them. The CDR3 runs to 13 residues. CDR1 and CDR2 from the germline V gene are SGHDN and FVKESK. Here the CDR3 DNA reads TGTGCCAGCAGACAAATCCATAATTCACCCCTCCACTTT. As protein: CASRQIHNSPLHF. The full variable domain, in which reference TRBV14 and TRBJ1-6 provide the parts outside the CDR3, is EAGVTQFPSHSVIEKGQTVTLRCDPISGHDNLYWYRRVMGKEIKFLLHFVKESKQDESGMPNNRFLAERTGGTYSTLKVQPAELEDSGVYFCASRQIHNSPLHFGNGTRLTVT.

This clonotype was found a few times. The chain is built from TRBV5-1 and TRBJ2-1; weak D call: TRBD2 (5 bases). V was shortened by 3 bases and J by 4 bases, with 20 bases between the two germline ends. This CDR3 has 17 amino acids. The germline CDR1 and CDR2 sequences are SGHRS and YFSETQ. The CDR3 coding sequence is TGCGCCAGCAGCTCCCTGCGCGGCTTGGGAGCATACAATGAGCAGTTCTTC. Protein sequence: CASSSLRGLGAYNEQFF.

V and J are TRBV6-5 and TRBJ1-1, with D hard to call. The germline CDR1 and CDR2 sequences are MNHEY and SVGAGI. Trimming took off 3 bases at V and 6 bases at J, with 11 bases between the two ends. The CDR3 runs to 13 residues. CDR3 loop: CASSYLGFPEAFF. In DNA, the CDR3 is TGTGCCAGCAGTTATCTGGGTTTCCCTGAAGCTTTCTTT.

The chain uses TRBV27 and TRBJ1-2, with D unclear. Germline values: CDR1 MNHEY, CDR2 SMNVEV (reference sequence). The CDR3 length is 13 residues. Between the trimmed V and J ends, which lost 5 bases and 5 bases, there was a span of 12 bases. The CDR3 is CASSRSGYYGYTF. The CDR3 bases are TGTGCCAGCAGTCGATCGGGGTATTATGGCTACACCTTC.

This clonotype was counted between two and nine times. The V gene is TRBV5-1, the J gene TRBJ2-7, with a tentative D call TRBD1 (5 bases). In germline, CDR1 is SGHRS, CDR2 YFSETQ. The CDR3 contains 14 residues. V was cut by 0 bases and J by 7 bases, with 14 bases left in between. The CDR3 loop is CASSLGQRPSEQYF. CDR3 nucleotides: TGCGCCAGCAGCTTGGGACAGCGACCATCGGAGCAGTACTTC.

The DNA of the CDR3 is TGTGCCATCAGTGTTAGAGGGGCAGGGGAGACCCAGTACTTC. The encoded protein is CAISVRGAGETQYF. The V and J genes are TRBV10-3 and TRBJ2-7; D tentatively reads TRBD1 or TRBD2 (5 bases each). The J call is uncertain, as TRBJ2-5 better fits the DNA end. The CDR3 contains 14 residues. In germline, CDR1 is ENHRY, CDR2 SYGVKD.

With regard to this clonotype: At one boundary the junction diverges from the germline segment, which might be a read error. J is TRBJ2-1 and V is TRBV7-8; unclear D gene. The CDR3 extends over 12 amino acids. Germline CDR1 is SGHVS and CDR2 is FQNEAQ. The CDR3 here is CASNLVFNEQFF. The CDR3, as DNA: TGTGCCAGCAACTTAGTTTTTAATGAGCAGTTCTTC.

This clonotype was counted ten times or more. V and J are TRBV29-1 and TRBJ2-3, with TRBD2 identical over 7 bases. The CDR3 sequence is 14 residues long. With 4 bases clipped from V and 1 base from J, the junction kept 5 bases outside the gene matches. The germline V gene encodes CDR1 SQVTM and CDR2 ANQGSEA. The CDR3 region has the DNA TGCAGCGTTGCACGCCTAGCGGGCACAGATACGCAGTATTTT. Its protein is CSVARLAGTDTQYF.

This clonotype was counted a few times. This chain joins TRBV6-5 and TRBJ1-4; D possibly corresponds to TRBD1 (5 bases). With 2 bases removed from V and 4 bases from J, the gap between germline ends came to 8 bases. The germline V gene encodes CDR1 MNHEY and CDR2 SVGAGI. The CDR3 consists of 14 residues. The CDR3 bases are TGTGCCAGCAGTTACGACAGCCTTAATGAAAAACTGTTTTTT. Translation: CASSYDSLNEKLFF.

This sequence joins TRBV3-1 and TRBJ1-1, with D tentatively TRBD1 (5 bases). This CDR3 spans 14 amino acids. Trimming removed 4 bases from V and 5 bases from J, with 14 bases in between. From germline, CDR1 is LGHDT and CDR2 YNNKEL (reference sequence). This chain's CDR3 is CASSRPGGVTEAFF. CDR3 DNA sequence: TGTGCCAGCAGCCGCCCCGGGGGGGTAACTGAAGCTTTCTTT.

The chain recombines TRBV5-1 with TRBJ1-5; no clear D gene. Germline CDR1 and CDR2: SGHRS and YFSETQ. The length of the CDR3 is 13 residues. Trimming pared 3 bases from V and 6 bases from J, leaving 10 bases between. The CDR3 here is CASSSTLGQPQHF. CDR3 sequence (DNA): TGCGCCAGCAGCTCTACTCTTGGTCAGCCCCAGCATTTT.

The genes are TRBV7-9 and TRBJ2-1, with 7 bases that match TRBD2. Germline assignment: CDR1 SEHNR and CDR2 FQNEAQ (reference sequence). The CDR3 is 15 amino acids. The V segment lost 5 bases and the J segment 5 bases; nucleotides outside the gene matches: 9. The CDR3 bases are TGTGCCAGCAGCCCCCCGCACCTAGCGGACAATGAGCAGTTCTTC. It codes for CASSPPHLADNEQFF.

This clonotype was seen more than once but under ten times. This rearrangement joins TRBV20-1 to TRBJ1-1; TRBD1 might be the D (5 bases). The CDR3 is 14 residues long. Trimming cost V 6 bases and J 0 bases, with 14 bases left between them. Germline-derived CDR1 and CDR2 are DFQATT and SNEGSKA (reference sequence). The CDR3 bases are TGCAGTGCACCCGGGGGGATTATGAACACTGAAGCTTTCTTT. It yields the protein CSAPGGIMNTEAFF.

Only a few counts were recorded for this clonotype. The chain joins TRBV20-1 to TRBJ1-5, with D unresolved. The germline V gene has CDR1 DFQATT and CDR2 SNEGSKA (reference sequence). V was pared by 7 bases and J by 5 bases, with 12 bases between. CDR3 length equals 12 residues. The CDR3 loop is CSVRRDDQPQHF. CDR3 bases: TGCAGTGTACGCCGAGACGATCAGCCCCAGCATTTT.

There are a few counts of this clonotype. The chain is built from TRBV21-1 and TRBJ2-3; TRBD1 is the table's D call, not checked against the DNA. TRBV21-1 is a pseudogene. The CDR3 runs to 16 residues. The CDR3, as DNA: TGTGCCAGCAGCAAAAAATGGAGGGGGCGCACAGATACGCAGTATTTT. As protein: CASSKKWRGRTDTQYF.

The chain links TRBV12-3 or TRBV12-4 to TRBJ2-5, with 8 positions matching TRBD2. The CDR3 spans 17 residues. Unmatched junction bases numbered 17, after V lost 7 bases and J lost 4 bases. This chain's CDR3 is CASTLRLAGGLGETQYF. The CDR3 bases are TGTGCCAGCACTCTAAGACTCGCGGGGGGCCTCGGAGAGACCCAGTACTTC.

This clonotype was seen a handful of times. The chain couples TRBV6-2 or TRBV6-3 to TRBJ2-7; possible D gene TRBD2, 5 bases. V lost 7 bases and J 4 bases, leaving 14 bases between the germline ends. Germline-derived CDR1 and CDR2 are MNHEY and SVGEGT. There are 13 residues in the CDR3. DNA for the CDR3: TGTGCCAGCATCACCGCGGGTGGTTACGAGCAGTACTTC. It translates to CASITAGGYEQYF.

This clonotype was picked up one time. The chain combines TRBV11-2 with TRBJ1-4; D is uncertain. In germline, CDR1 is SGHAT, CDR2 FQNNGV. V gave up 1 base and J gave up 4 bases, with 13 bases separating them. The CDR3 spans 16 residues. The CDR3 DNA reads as TGTGCCAGCAGCTTAGGGAGTGTCTGGGGTAATGAAAAACTGTTTTTT. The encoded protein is CASSLGSVWGNEKLFF.

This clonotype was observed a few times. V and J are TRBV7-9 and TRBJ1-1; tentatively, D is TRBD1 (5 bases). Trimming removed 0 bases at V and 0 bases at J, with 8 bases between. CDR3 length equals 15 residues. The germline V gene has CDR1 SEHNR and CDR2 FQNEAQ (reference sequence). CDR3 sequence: CASSLADSLNTEAFF. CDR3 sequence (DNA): TGTGCCAGCAGCTTAGCCGACAGTTTGAACACTGAAGCTTTCTTT.

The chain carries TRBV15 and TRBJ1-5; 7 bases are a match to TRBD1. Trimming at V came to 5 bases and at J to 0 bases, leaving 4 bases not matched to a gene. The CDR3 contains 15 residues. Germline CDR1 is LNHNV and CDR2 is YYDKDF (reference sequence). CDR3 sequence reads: CATSDRDSSNQPQHF. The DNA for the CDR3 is TGTGCCACCAGCGACCGGGACAGTAGCAATCAGCCCCAGCATTTT. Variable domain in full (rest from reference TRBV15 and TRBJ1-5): DAMVIQNPRYQVTQFGKPVTLSCSQTLNHNVMYWYQQKSSQAPKLLFHYYDKDFNNEADTPDNFQSRRPNTSFCFLDIRSPGLGDTAMYLCATSDRDSSNQPQHFGDGTRLSIL.

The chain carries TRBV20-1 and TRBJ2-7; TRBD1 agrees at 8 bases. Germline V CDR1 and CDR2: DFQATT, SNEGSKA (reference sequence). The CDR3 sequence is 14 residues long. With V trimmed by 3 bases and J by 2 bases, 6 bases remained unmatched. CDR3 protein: CSASYTGGPYEQYF. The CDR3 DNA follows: TGCAGTGCTAGTTACACAGGGGGTCCCTACGAGCAGTACTTC.

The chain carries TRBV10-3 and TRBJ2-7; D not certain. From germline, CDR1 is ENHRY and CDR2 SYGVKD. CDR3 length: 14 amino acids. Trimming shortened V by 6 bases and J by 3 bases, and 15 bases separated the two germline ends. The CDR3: CAIRDPFALYEQYF. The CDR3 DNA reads TGTGCCATCAGGGACCCCTTTGCACTCTACGAGCAGTACTTC.

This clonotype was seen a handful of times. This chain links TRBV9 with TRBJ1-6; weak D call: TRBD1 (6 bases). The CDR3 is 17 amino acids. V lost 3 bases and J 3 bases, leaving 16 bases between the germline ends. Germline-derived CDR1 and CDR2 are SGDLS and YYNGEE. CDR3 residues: CASSAPLTGNYNSPLHF. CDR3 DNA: TGTGCCAGCAGCGCCCCGCTGACAGGCAACTATAATTCACCCCTCCACTTT.